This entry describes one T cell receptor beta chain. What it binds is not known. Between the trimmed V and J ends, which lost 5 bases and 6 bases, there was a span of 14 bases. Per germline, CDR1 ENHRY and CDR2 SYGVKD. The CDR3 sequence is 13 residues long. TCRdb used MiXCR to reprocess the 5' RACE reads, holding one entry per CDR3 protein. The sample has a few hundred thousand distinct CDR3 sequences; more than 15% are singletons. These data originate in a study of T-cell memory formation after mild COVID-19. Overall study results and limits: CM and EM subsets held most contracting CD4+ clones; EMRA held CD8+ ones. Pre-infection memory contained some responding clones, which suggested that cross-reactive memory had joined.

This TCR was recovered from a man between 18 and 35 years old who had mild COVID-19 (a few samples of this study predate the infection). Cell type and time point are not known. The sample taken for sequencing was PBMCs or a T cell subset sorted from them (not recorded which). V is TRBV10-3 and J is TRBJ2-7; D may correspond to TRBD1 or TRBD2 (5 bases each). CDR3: CAISWDARSEQYV. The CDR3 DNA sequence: TGTGCCATCAGTTGGGACGCCCGGAGCGAGCAGTACGTC.